These 14 T cell receptor beta chains were sequenced from one sample in a study of T cell responses to AZD1222 COVID-19 vaccine. Repertoires were generated with immunoSEQ multiplex PCR, while TCRdb's copy carries only in-frame clones and drops some. The sample holds 120,000 or so clones; roughly 91% are singletons and the top ten take less than 4%. Specimen: peripheral blood, collected 28 days after the second AZD1222 dose. The receptors shown here come from an adult who received the AZD1222 COVID-19 vaccine.

The V and J genes are TRBV6-5 and TRBJ1-5; no definite D call. Germline V gives CDR1 MNHEY, CDR2 SVGAGI. Trimming left V 2 bases short and J 1 base short, with 12 bases between. The CDR3 is 16 residues long. CDR3 sequence (DNA): TGTGCCAGCAGTTACCAGACATTCAAGAGCAATCAGCCCCAGCATTTT. Translation gives CASSYQTFKSNQPQHF.

The V and J genes are TRBV27 and TRBJ1-1, with 7 bases matching TRBD1. Germline trimming cut 3 bases from V and 1 base from J; bases unmatched to any gene: 8. CDR3 size: 16 residues. Germline-derived CDR1 and CDR2 are MNHEY and SMNVEV (reference sequence). In DNA form, the CDR3 reads TGTGCCAGCAGTTTGACCCCGGGACAGACGAACACTGAAGCTTTCTTT. It encodes CASSLTPGQTNTEAFF.

The CDR3 reads CAWSGRGGRDYGYTF. The CDR3 DNA reads TGTGCCTGGAGCGGCCGGGGCGGCAGGGACTATGGCTACACCTTC. The chain couples TRBV30 to TRBJ1-2; perhaps TRBD1 as D (5 bases). The CDR3 spans 15 residues. Trimming took 3 bases from V and 3 from J, leaving 17 bases between them. CDR1 and CDR2 (germline): GTSNPN, SVGIG (reference sequence).

The rearrangement links TRBV6-2 or TRBV6-3 to TRBJ1-1; D not resolved. The CDR3 runs to 12 residues. Germline lookup yields CDR1 MNHEY and CDR2 SVGEGT. With 4 bases removed from V and 1 base from J, the gap between germline ends came to 4 bases. The CDR3 region is CASSSGNTEAFF. DNA of the CDR3: TGTGCCAGCAGTTCGGGGAACACTGAAGCTTTCTTT.

The chain employs TRBV4-3 and TRBJ2-6; no reliable D call. V shed 0 bases and J shed 0 bases, with 15 bases lying between them. Germline V gene lookup returns CDR1 LGHNA and CDR2 YSLEER. This CDR3 is 19 amino acids long. CDR3 loop: CASSQEAPDGNSGANVLTF. DNA for the CDR3: TGCGCCAGCAGCCAAGAGGCACCAGACGGTAACTCTGGGGCCAACGTCCTGACTTTC.

This chain uses TRBV5-1 with TRBJ1-2; 9 bases are a match to TRBD1. The germline gives CDR1 SGHRS, CDR2 YFSETQ. This CDR3 contains 15 residues. With V trimmed by 5 bases and J by 4 bases, 9 bases remained unmatched. The CDR3 loop is CASRSNLQGAYGYTF. The CDR3 nucleotides are TGCGCCAGCAGATCGAACCTACAGGGGGCCTATGGCTACACCTTC.

The rearrangement uses TRBV4-3 and TRBJ2-6; D unresolved. CDR3 size: 16 residues. Germline-derived CDR1 and CDR2 are LGHNA and YSLEER. Trimming pared 0 bases from V and 0 bases from J, leaving 6 bases between. Here the CDR3 DNA reads TGCGCCAGCAGCCAAGATTTAAGCTCTGGGGCCAACGTCCTGACTTTC. Amino acid sequence: CASSQDLSSGANVLTF.

The chain is built from TRBV5-1 and TRBJ2-7; D uncertain. This CDR3 comprises 14 residues. Germline V gives CDR1 SGHRS, CDR2 YFSETQ. V lost 0 bases, J lost 0 bases, and 7 bases lay in between. The CDR3 loop is CASSLEGSSYEQYF. The CDR3 DNA reads TGCGCCAGCAGCTTGGAGGGTAGCTCCTACGAGCAGTACTTC.

This chain links TRBV5-6 with TRBJ2-7; D perhaps matches TRBD2 (6 bases). The germline CDR1 and CDR2 sequences are SGHDT and YYEEEE. This CDR3 has 16 amino acids. Trimming removed 0 bases at V and 1 base at J, with 14 bases between. CDR3 sequence reads: CASSLAVRGPSYEQYF. CDR3 DNA sequence: TGTGCCAGCAGCTTGGCCGTGCGGGGCCCTTCCTACGAGCAGTACTTC. Drawing the rest from reference TRBV5-6 and TRBJ2-7, the complete variable domain is DAGVTQSPTHLIKTRGQQVTLRCSPKSGHDTVSWYQQALGQGPQFIFQYYEEEERQRGNFPDRFSGHQFPNYSSELNVNALLLGDSALYLCASSLAVRGPSYEQYFGPGTRLTVT.

This clone was seen just once. This sequence joins TRBV10-3 and TRBJ2-2; 9 nucleotides match TRBD1. The junction had 21 bases not matched to a gene; V was cut back by 10 bases and J by 3 bases. The CDR3 is made up of 19 amino acids. Germline CDR1 and CDR2: ENHRY and SYGVKD. The CDR3, as DNA: TGTGCCACCTTCGGTCCCGGGACAGGGAAAACCATTGACACCGGGGAGCTGTTTTTT. It codes for CATFGPGTGKTIDTGELFF.

The rearrangement links TRBV28 to TRBJ1-5, with TRBD1 matching 7 bases. The CDR3 loop spans 14 amino acids. The V gene end was trimmed by 6 bases and the J gene end by 4 bases; junction bases not matched to a gene: 6. CDR1 and CDR2 (germline): MDHEN, SYDVKM. The CDR3 DNA reads as TGTGCCAGCAGGGACAGGTTCAGAAATCAGCCCCAGCATTTT. It specifies CASRDRFRNQPQHF.

The J gene is TRBJ1-1, the V gene TRBV23-1; D is undetermined. TRBV23-1 is identified as an open reading frame with a role that is uncertain. V lost 4 bases to trimming and J lost 6 bases, with 9 bases between them. This CDR3 has 12 amino acids. The CDR3 nucleotides are TGCGCCAGCAGTCCCTCCGTCTCTGAAGCTTTCTTT. Its protein product is CASSPSVSEAFF.

The chain uses TRBV7-6 and TRBJ1-4; TRBD1 is a possible D gene (5 bases). Per the germline V gene, CDR1 is SGHVS and CDR2 is FNYEAQ. This CDR3 region has 15 residues. Trimming removed 1 base from V and 0 bases from J, with 6 bases in between. CDR3 DNA sequence: TGTGCCAGCAGCTTAGAGGGGACAACTAATGAAAAACTGTTTTTT. Translating it yields CASSLEGTTNEKLFF.

The J gene is TRBJ2-1, the V gene TRBV2; D unresolved. The CDR3 totals 13 residues. With 7 bases removed from V and 9 bases from J, the gap between germline ends came to 16 bases. From germline, CDR1 is SNHLY and CDR2 FYNNEI. The DNA of the CDR3 is TGTGCCAGCAAGGGCCCTCAGTTTAGTGAGCAGTTCTTC. Translating gives CASKGPQFSEQFF.